A single sample gave rise to the 27 T cell receptor beta chains below, sequenced in a study of blood T cells in healthy people across ages. Combining a sample-barcoded 5' primer with a J-beta primer mix, a second PCR ran for 7 to 11 cycles. TCRdb processed the 5' RACE reads anew with MiXCR; each CDR3 protein has one entry. The sample consists of over a million distinct CDR3 sequences, around 39% of them appearing once. Source material: blood. These receptors all come from a young woman in good health.

This clonotype has just a few counts. The genes are TRBV7-2 and TRBJ2-7; 8 nucleotides align to TRBD2. Losses at the gene ends were 1 base for V and 4 bases for J; bases not matched to a gene: 6. CDR1 SGHTA and CDR2 FQGNSA come from the germline V gene. CDR3 size: 15 residues. CDR3 amino acids: CASSLVASGPYEQYF. CDR3 coding DNA: TGTGCCAGCAGCTTAGTGGCTAGCGGGCCGTACGAGCAGTACTTC.

This clonotype occurred a few times. This chain joins TRBV14 and TRBJ1-2; no firm D call. The CDR3 runs to 14 residues. Germline values: CDR1 SGHDN, CDR2 FVKESK. V was cut by 1 base and J by 4 bases, with 10 bases left in between. The CDR3 DNA is TGTGCCAGCAGCCAAGGGGCCCTACCCTATGGCTACACCTTC. This sequence encodes CASSQGALPYGYTF.

With regard to this clonotype: The junction departs from germline at one end; a sequencing error may be responsible. The chain couples TRBV5-1 to TRBJ2-3; 7 bases map to TRBD2. Germline V lookup: CDR1 SGHRS, CDR2 YFSETQ. The CDR3 runs to 14 residues. The CDR3 protein is CASSGGEFTGTQYF. The CDR3 bases are TGCGCCAGCAGCGGGGGGGAATTTACAGGTACGCAGTATTTT.

This clonotype was seen many times. The DNA of the CDR3 is TGTGCCAGCAGCTTAAAAGGCGGGGGGAACCACGAGCAGTACTTC. This encodes CASSLKGGGNHEQYF. The chain joins TRBV7-2 to TRBJ2-7; TRBD2 aligns across 8 bases. CDR1 is SGHTA, CDR2 FQGNSA, per germline. The CDR3 is 15 amino acids. Unmatched junction bases numbered 8, after V lost 2 bases and J lost 5 bases.

This sequence joins TRBV4-1 and TRBJ1-6; a weak D match, TRBD1 (5 bases). CDR3 length: 16 residues. From germline, CDR1 is MGHRA and CDR2 YSYEKL. Trimming took off 3 bases at V and 5 bases at J, with 14 bases between the two ends. The CDR3 coding sequence is TGCGCCAGCAGCCAGACCGGGACGGTAAATAATTCACCCCTCCACTTT. It translates to CASSQTGTVNNSPLHF.

The chain is built from TRBV27 and TRBJ2-2; 11 bases align to TRBD1. CDR1 is MNHEY, CDR2 SMNVEV, per germline (reference sequence). Losses at the gene ends were 6 bases for V and 5 bases for J; bases not matched to a gene: 11. This CDR3 has 17 amino acids. The CDR3 nucleotides read TGTGCCAGCAGCCTTTTGAAGGGACAGGGGGAAACCGGGGAGCTGTTTTTT. Translated: CASSLLKGQGETGELFF.

This clonotype showed up many times. V is TRBV10-3 and J is TRBJ1-2; no firm D call. Germline loops: CDR1 ENHRY, CDR2 SYGVKD. V was shortened by 4 bases and J by 1 base, with 7 bases between the two germline ends. The CDR3 is 13 residues long. Here the CDR3 DNA reads TGTGCCATCAGTGGGTGGATTAACTATGGCTACACCTTC. Translated: CAISGWINYGYTF.

The V gene is TRBV4-1, the J gene TRBJ1-4; D is ambiguous. CDR1 and CDR2 from the germline V gene are MGHRA and YSYEKL. V was shortened by 4 bases and J by 4 bases, with 10 bases between the two germline ends. The CDR3 consists of 14 residues. CDR3 in DNA: TGCGCCAGCAGCCCCCGGGAGCTTAATGAAAAACTGTTTTTT. Protein product: CASSPRELNEKLFF.

The chain links TRBV11-2 to TRBJ1-2, with 10 bases fitting TRBD1. Germline CDR1 and CDR2: SGHAT and FQNNGV. V shed 0 bases and J 5 bases; nucleotides not matched to a gene: 3. The CDR3 sequence is 15 residues long. The chain's CDR3 is CASSLDGTGDYGYTF. The CDR3, as DNA: TGTGCCAGCAGCTTAGACGGGACAGGGGATTATGGCTACACCTTC.

This clonotype was detected a few times. The chain couples TRBV5-1 to TRBJ2-3, with TRBD1 matching over 9 bases. Germline V lookup: CDR1 SGHRS, CDR2 YFSETQ. V shed 8 bases, J shed 2 bases, and the junction held 9 bases outside the gene matches. The CDR3 is made up of 15 amino acids. The CDR3 loop reads CASSLRDRDTDTQYF. CDR3 in DNA: TGCGCCAGTTCTCTCCGGGACAGGGACACAGATACGCAGTATTTT.

This clonotype was observed a few times. This chain links TRBV29-1 with TRBJ1-4; D call uncertain. Germline CDR1 and CDR2: SQVTM and ANQGSEA. CDR3 length: 13 residues. Trimming removed 7 bases from V and 5 bases from J, with 14 bases in between. CDR3: CSAERAPNEKLFF. The CDR3 coding sequence is TGCAGCGCCGAAAGGGCACCCAATGAAAAACTGTTTTTT. The variable domain in full, completed from reference TRBV29-1 and TRBJ1-4, reads SAVISQKPSRDICQRGTSLTIQCQVDSQVTMMFWYRQQPGQSLTLIATANQGSEATYESGFVIDKFPISRPNLTFSTLTVSNMSPEDSSIYLCSAERAPNEKLFFGSGTQLSVL.

This clonotype occurred a few times. V is TRBV30 and J is TRBJ1-6, with 8 positions matching TRBD1. The CDR3 loop spans 14 amino acids. Per the germline V gene, CDR1 is GTSNPN and CDR2 is SVGIG (reference sequence). The V and J ends lost 7 bases and 6 bases, in that order; junction bases with no gene match: 8. The CDR3 protein is CASDGTGANSPLHF. The CDR3 nucleotides read TGTGCCTCCGACGGGACAGGCGCTAATTCACCCCTCCACTTT.

The chain combines TRBV3-1 with TRBJ2-6; 10 nucleotides agree with TRBD2. The V and J ends lost 3 bases and 4 bases, in that order; junction bases with no gene match: 12. Germline V gene lookup returns CDR1 LGHDT and CDR2 YNNKEL (reference sequence). The CDR3 is 19 residues long. For the CDR3, the DNA is TGTGCCAGCAGCCACACAGCCGGGACTAGCGTTTCAGGGGCCAACGTCCTGACTTTC. This codes for CASSHTAGTSVSGANVLTF.

J is TRBJ2-3 and V is TRBV19; 12 bases align to TRBD1. Trimming took 4 bases from V and 2 from J; bases not matched to a gene: 4. This CDR3 region has 16 residues. Germline CDR1 is LNHDA and CDR2 is SQIVND (reference sequence). The CDR3 sequence: CASSTGQGAPTDTQYF. The CDR3 nucleotides are TGTGCCAGTAGTACGGGACAGGGGGCCCCCACAGATACGCAGTATTTT.

The count of this clonotype is one. Here the CDR3 reads CASSPSNQGYEQYF. The CDR3 bases are TGCGCCAGCAGCCCCTCCAATCAGGGCTACGAGCAGTACTTC. The rearrangement joins TRBV5-1 to TRBJ2-5, with TRBD1 as a possible D gene (5 bases). The DNA end favors TRBJ2-7, so the J call may be wrong. The CDR3 has 14 amino acids. CDR1 and CDR2 from the germline V gene are SGHRS and YFSETQ.

The sample holds a few counts of this clonotype. The chain carries TRBV3-1 and TRBJ1-5, with D possibly matching TRBD1 (5 bases). The length of the CDR3 is 13 residues. Germline lookup yields CDR1 LGHDT and CDR2 YNNKEL (reference sequence). The V end lost 4 bases, the J end lost 9 bases, and 13 bases lay between the germline ends. This chain's CDR3 is CASSLGWDRPQHF. In DNA, the CDR3 is TGTGCCAGCAGCCTTGGGTGGGACCGGCCCCAGCATTTT. Using reference TRBV3-1 and TRBJ1-5 for the parts outside the CDR3, the full variable domain is DTAVSQTPKYLVTQMGNDKSIKCEQNLGHDTMYWYKQDSKKFLKIMFSYNNKELIINETVPNRFSPKSPDKAHLNLHINSLELGDSAVYFCASSLGWDRPQHFGDGTRLSIL.

V is TRBV29-1 and J is TRBJ1-2, with TRBD1 identical over 12 bases. Germline CDR1 and CDR2: SQVTM and ANQGSEA. The CDR3 has 13 residues. Unmatched junction bases numbered 5, after V lost 7 bases and J lost 5 bases. The CDR3, as DNA: TGCAGCGCGGGGACAGGGGGCGCTTATGGCTACACCTTC. It specifies CSAGTGGAYGYTF.

The table lists this clonotype with a few counts. The rearrangement uses TRBV12-3 or TRBV12-4 and TRBJ1-5, with unresolved D. The CDR3 totals 15 residues. Trimming removed 6 bases at V and 1 base at J, with 13 bases between. Here the CDR3 DNA reads TGTGCCAGCAGCCCCGGGCTAGGGAGCAATCAGCCCCAGCATTTT. Translation: CASSPGLGSNQPQHF.

Concerning this clonotype: A much larger clonotype is one base distant, so this may be a read error. The rearrangement joins TRBV11-3 to TRBJ2-1; the match to TRBD2 covers 8 bases. The J call may be wrong; the DNA end is better matched by TRBJ2-7. Germline-derived CDR1 and CDR2 are SGHNT and YENEEA. The CDR3 has 15 residues. The CDR3 sequence is CASSLAGGPNDEQYF. The CDR3 DNA reads as TGTGCCAGCAGCTTAGCGGGGGGGCCGAACGATGAGCAGTACTTC.

This chain joins TRBV10-3 and TRBJ2-4; TRBD2 matches at 13 bases. CDR1 and CDR2 (germline): ENHRY, SYGVKD. With 0 bases clipped from V and 1 base from J, the junction kept 6 bases outside the gene matches. The CDR3 loop spans 19 amino acids. This CDR3 is CAISESILAGGTAKNIQYF. DNA of the CDR3: TGTGCCATCAGTGAGTCGATACTAGCGGGAGGGACGGCCAAAAACATTCAGTACTTC.

This clonotype was seen a few times. The junction differs from germline at one of its ends, possibly a read error. The rearrangement joins TRBV7-2 to TRBJ1-1, with D hard to call. Germline values: CDR1 SGHTA, CDR2 FQGNSA. The CDR3 has 14 amino acids. The CDR3 reads CASSLVFMNTEAFF. CDR3 nucleotide sequence: TGCGCCAGCAGCTTAGTCTTCATGAACACTGAAGCTTTCTTT.

CDR3: CASSWRFAGTGGHEQFF. CDR3 nucleotide sequence: TGTGCCAGCAGTTGGAGGTTTGCCGGGACAGGGGGCCATGAGCAGTTCTTC. The J gene is TRBJ2-1, the V gene TRBV12-3 or TRBV12-4; 12 bases line up with TRBD1. The CDR3 has 17 amino acids. V was pared by 4 bases and J by 8 bases, with 12 bases of the junction left unmatched.

This clonotype was detected only a few times. The J gene is TRBJ2-2, the V gene TRBV6-6, with 7 bases matching TRBD2. The V gene's germline CDR1 is MNHNY and CDR2 SVGAGI (reference sequence). This CDR3 region has 16 residues. V lost 2 bases to trimming and J lost 1 base; unmatched junction nucleotides: 4. CDR3 region: CASSYALAKNTGELFF. DNA of the CDR3: TGTGCCAGCAGTTACGCACTAGCGAAGAACACCGGGGAGCTGTTTTTT.

The chain's CDR3 is CASGDRDLNTEAFF. The CDR3 DNA follows: TGTGCCAGCGGGGACAGGGATCTCAACACTGAAGCTTTCTTT. V is TRBV2 and J is TRBJ1-1; 9 bases align to TRBD1. The ends lost 8 bases at V and 2 bases at J; junction bases unmatched: 6. Germline loops: CDR1 SNHLY, CDR2 FYNNEI. The CDR3 sequence is 14 residues long. Looking up the rest from reference TRBV2 and TRBJ1-1 gives the full variable domain: EPEVTQTPSHQVTQMGQEVILRCVPISNHLYFYWYRQILGQKVEFLVSFYNNEISEKSEIFDDQFSVERPDGSNFTLKIRSTKLEDSAMYFCASGDRDLNTEAFFGQGTRLTVV.

This chain joins TRBV20-1 and TRBJ1-2, with a possible D match to TRBD1 (6 bases). The germline V and J ends were trimmed by 0 bases and 4 bases, with 12 bases remaining between them. The CDR3 covers 14 residues. Germline lookup yields CDR1 DFQATT and CDR2 SNEGSKA (reference sequence). DNA of the CDR3: TGCAGTGCTAGAGAGCGGGGGGCGGGCTATGGCTACACCTTC. Protein product: CSARERGAGYGYTF.

The chain couples TRBV2 to TRBJ1-1, with TRBD1 identical over 10 bases. CDR3 length: 15 residues. CDR1 is SNHLY, CDR2 FYNNEI, per germline. The J segment lost 4 bases and the V segment lost 6 bases, leaving 8 bases of the junction unmatched. The CDR3 coding sequence is TGTGCCAGCAGAGCTGACAGGGGGCGAGGCACTGAAGCTTTCTTT. This gives the protein CASRADRGRGTEAFF.

At least ten counts were recorded for this clonotype. The J gene is TRBJ1-2, the V gene TRBV29-1; D is unresolved. Germline CDR1 SQVTM, CDR2 ANQGSEA. This CDR3 region has 13 residues. Between the trimmed V and J ends, which lost 1 base and 5 bases, there was a span of 11 bases. CDR3 in DNA: TGCAGCGTTGAAGGGGTTTCCGGGTATGGCTACACCTTC. As protein: CSVEGVSGYGYTF.